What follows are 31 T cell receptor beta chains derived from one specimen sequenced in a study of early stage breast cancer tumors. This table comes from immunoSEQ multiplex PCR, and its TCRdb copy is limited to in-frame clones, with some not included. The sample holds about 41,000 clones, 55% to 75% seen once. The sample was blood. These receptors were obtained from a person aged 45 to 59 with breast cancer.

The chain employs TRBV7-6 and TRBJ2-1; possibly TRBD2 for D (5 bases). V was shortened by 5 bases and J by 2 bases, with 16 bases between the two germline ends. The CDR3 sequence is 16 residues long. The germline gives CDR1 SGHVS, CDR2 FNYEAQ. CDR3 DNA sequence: TGTGCCAGCAGCCCCGAGGCGGGCAGCCCCTACAATGAGCAGTTCTTC. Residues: CASSPEAGSPYNEQFF.

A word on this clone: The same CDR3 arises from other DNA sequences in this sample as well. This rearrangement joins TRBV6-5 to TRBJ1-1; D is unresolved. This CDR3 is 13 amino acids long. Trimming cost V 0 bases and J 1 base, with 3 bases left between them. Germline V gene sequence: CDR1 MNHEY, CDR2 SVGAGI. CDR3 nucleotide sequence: TGTGCCAGCAGTTACTCCAGGAACACTGAAGCTTTCTTT. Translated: CASSYSRNTEAFF.

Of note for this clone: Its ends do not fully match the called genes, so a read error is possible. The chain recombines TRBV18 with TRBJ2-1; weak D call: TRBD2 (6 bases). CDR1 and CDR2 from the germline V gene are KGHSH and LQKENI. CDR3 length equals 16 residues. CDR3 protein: CASSPLPGVSHNEQFF. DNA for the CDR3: TGTGCCAGCTCACCACTTCCGGGAGTCTCCCACAATGAGCAGTTCTTC.

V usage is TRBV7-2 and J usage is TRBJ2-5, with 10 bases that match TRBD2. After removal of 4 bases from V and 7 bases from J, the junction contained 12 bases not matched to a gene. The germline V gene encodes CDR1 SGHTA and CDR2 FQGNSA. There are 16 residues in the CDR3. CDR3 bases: TGTGCCAGCAGCTCCTCTAGCGGGGGCGGAGTTGGGACCCAGTACTTC. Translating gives CASSSSSGGGVGTQYF.

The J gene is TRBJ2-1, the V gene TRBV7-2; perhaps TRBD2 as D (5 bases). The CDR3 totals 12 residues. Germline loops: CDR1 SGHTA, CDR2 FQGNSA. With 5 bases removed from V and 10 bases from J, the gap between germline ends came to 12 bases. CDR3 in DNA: TGTGCCAGCAGCCCCCGGTCGGGAGAGCAGTTCTTC. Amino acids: CASSPRSGEQFF. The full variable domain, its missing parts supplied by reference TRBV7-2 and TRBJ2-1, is GAGVSQSPSNKVTEKGKDVELRCDPISGHTALYWYRQSLGQGLEFLIYFQGNSAPDKSGLPSDRFSAERTGGSVSTLTIQRTQQEDSAVYLCASSPRSGEQFFGPGTRLTVL.

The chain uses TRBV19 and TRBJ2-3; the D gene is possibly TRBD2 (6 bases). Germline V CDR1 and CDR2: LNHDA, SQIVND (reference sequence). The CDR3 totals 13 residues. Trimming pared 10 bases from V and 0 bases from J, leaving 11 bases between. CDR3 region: CATGETSTDTQYF. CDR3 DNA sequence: TGTGCCACGGGGGAGACTAGCACAGATACGCAGTATTTT.

The CDR3 DNA reads as TGCAGCGTAGCTGTGGGCGGGAGTGAAGATACGCAGTATTTT. It encodes CSVAVGGSEDTQYF. The chain has TRBV29-1 and TRBJ2-3; 7 bases are shared with TRBD2. Germline V CDR1 and CDR2: SQVTM, ANQGSEA. V gave up 6 bases and J gave up 5 bases; unmatched junction bases: 11. This CDR3 region has 14 residues.

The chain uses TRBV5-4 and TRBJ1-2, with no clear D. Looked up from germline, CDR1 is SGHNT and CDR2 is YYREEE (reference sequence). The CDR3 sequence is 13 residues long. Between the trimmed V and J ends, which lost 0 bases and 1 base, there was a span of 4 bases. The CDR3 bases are TGTGCCAGCAGCTTGGACAGTAACTATGGCTACACCTTC. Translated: CASSLDSNYGYTF.

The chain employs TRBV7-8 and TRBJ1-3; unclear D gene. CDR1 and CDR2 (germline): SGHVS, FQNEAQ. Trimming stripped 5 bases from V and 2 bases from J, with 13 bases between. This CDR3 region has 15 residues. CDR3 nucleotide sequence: TGTGCCAGCAGCGCCCAATGGGCAGCTGGAAACACCATATATTTT. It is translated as CASSAQWAAGNTIYF. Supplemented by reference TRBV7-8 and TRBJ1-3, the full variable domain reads GAGVSQSPRYKVAKRGQDVALRCDPISGHVSLFWYQQALGQGPEFLTYFQNEAQLDKSGLPSDRFFAERPEGSVSTLKIQRTQQEDSAVYLCASSAQWAAGNTIYFGEGSWLTVV.

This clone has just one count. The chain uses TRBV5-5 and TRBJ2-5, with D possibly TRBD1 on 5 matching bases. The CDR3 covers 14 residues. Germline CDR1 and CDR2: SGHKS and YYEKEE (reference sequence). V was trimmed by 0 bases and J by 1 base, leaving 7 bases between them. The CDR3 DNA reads TGTGCCAGCAGCTTGGCAGGGTCCCAAGAGACCCAGTACTTC. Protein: CASSLAGSQETQYF.

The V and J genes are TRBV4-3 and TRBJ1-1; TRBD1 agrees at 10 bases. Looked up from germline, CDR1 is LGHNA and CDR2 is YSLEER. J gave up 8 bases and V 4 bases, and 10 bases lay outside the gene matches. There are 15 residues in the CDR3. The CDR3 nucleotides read TGCGCCAGCAGCCGAAGCTACGGGACAGGGGAAGAAGCTTTCTTT. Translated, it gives CASSRSYGTGEEAFF.

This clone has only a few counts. The CDR3 bases are TGTGCCAGCAGTCCCGGGACAGGGGACGAGCAGTACGTC. Its translation is CASSPGTGDEQYV. This chain connects TRBV9 to TRBJ2-7; 10 nucleotides align to TRBD1. The CDR3 has 13 amino acids. The V and J ends lost 5 bases and 5 bases, in that order; junction bases with no gene match: 4. Germline-derived CDR1 and CDR2 are SGDLS and YYNGEE.

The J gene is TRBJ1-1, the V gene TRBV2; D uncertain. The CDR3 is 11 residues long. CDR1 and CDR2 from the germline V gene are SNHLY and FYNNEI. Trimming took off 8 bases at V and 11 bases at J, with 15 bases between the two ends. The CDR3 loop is CASLIRETAFF. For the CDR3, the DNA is TGTGCCAGCTTAATAAGGGAGACGGCTTTCTTT.

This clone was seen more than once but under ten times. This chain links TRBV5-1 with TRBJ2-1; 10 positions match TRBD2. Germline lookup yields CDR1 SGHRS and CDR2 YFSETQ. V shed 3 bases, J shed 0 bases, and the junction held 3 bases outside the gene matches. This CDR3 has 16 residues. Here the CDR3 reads CASSSSGSTSYNEQFF. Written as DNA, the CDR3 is TGCGCCAGCAGCTCTAGCGGGAGCACCTCCTACAATGAGCAGTTCTTC.

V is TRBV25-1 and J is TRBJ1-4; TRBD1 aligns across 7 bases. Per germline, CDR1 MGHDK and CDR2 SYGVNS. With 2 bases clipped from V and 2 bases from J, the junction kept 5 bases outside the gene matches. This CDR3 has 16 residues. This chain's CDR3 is CASSERVGGTNEKLFF. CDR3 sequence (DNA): TGTGCCAGCAGTGAACGGGTAGGGGGCACTAATGAAAAACTGTTTTTT. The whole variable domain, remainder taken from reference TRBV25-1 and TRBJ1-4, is EADIYQTPRYLVIGTGKKITLECSQTMGHDKMYWYQQDPGMELHLIHYSYGVNSTEKGDLSSESTVSRIRTEHFPLTLESARPSHTSQYLCASSERVGGTNEKLFFGSGTQLSVL.

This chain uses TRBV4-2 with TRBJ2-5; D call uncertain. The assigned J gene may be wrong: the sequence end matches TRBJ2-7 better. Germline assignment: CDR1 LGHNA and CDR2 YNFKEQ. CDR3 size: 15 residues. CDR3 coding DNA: TGTGCCAGCAGCCAAGATCAGGAATCAGCCTACGAGCAGTACTTC. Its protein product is CASSQDQESAYEQYF.

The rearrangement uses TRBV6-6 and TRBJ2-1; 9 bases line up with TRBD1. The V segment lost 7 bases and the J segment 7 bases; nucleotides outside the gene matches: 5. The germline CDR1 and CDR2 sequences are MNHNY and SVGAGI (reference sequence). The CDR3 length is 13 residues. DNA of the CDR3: TGTGCCAGCACCATGGACAGGGGAAATGAGCAGTTCTTC. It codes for CASTMDRGNEQFF.

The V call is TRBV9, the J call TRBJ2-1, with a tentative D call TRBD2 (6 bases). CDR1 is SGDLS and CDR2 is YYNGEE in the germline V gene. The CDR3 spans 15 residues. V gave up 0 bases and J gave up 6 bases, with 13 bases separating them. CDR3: CASSVGASDGNEQFF. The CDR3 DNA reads TGTGCCAGCAGCGTAGGGGCTAGCGATGGCAATGAGCAGTTCTTC.

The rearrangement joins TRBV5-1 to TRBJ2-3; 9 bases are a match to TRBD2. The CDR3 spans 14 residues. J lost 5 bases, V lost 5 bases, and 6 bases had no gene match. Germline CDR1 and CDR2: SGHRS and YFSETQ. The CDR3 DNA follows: TGCGCCAGCAGGTTAGCGGGAGATCGAGATACGCAGTATTTT. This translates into CASRLAGDRDTQYF.

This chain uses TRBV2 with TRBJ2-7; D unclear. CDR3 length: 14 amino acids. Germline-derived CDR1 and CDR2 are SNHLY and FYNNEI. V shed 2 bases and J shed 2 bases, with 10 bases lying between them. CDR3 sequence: CASSEWQETYEQYF. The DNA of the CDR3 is TGTGCCAGCAGTGAATGGCAGGAAACCTACGAGCAGTACTTC.

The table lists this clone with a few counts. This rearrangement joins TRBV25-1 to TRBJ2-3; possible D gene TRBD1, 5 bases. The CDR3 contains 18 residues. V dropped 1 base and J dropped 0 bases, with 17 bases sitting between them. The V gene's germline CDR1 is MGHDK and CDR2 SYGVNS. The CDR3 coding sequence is TGTGCCAGCAGTGAATCATCTTCGGACATGGCTAGCACAGATACGCAGTATTTT. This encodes CASSESSSDMASTDTQYF. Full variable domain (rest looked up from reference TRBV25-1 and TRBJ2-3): EADIYQTPRYLVIGTGKKITLECSQTMGHDKMYWYQQDPGMELHLIHYSYGVNSTEKGDLSSESTVSRIRTEHFPLTLESARPSHTSQYLCASSESSSDMASTDTQYFGPGTRLTVL.

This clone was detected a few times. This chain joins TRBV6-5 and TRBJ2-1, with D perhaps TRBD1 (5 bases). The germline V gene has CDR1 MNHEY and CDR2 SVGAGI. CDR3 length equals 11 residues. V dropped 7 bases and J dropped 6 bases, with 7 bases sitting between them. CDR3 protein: CASIRGNEQFF. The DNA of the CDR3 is TGTGCCAGCATAAGGGGCAATGAGCAGTTCTTC.

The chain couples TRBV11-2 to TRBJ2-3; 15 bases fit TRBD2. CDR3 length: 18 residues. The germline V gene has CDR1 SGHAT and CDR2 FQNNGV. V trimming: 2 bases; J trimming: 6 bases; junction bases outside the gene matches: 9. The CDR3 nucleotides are TGTGCCAGCAGCTTAAAGAGGGAGGGACTAGCGGGGGGCGATACGCAGTATTTT. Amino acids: CASSLKREGLAGGDTQYF. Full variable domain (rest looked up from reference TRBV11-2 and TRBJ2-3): EAGVAQSPRYKIIEKRQSVAFWCNPISGHATLYWYQQILGQGPKLLIQFQNNGVVDDSQLPKDRFSAERLKGVDSTLKIQPAKLEDSAVYLCASSLKREGLAGGDTQYFGPGTRLTVL.

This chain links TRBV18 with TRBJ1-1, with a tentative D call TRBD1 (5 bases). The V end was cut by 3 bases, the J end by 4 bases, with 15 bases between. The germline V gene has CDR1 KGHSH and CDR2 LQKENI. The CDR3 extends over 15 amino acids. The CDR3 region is CASSPAAGPTTEAFF. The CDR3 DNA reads TGTGCCAGCTCACCCGCCGCAGGGCCAACCACTGAAGCTTTCTTT.

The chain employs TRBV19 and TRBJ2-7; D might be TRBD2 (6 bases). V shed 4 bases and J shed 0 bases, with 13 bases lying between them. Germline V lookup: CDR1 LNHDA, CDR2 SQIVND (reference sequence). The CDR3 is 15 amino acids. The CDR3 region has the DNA TGTGCCAGTAGTAGCCCCGGGGGAGGCTCCTACGAGCAGTACTTC. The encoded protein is CASSSPGGGSYEQYF.

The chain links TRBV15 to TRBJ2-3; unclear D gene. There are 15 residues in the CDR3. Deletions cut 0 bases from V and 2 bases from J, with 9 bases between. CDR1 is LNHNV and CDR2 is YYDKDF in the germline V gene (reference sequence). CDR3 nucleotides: TGTGCCACCAGCAGAGATCGGCGGCACACAGATACGCAGTATTTT. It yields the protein CATSRDRRHTDTQYF.

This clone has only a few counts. This CDR3 is CSAETDYGYTF. As DNA, the CDR3 is TGCAGTGCTGAGACAGATTATGGCTACACCTTC. V gene TRBV20-1 combines with J gene TRBJ1-2; possible D gene TRBD1, 5 bases. The CDR3 sequence is 11 residues long. The V and J ends lost 5 bases and 5 bases respectively, with 9 bases between them. Germline V lookup: CDR1 DFQATT, CDR2 SNEGSKA (reference sequence).

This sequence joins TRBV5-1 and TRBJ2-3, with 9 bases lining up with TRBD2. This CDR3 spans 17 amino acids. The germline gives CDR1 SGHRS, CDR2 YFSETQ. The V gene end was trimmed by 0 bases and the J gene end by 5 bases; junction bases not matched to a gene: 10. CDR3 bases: TGCGCCAGCAGCTTGGCCCCCTTAGCGGGAGTGGGAGATACGCAGTATTTT. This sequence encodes CASSLAPLAGVGDTQYF. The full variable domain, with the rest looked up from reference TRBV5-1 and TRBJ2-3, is KAGVTQTPRYLIKTRGQQVTLSCSPISGHRSVSWYQQTPGQGLQFLFEYFSETQRNKGNFPGRFSGRQFSNSRSEMNVSTLELGDSALYLCASSLAPLAGVGDTQYFGPGTRLTVL.

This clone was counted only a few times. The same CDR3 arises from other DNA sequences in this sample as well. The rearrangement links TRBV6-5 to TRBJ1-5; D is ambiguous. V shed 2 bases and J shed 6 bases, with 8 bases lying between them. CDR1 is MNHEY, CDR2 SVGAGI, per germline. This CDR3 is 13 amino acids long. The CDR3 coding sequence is TGTGCCAGCAGTTACGAACGGGGTCAGCCCCAGCATTTT. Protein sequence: CASSYERGQPQHF.

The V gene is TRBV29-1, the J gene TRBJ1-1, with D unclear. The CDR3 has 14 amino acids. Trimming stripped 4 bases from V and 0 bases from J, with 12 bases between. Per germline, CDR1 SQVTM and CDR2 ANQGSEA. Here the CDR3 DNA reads TGCAGCGTTGCTGTTGACAACATGAACACTGAAGCTTTCTTT. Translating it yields CSVAVDNMNTEAFF.

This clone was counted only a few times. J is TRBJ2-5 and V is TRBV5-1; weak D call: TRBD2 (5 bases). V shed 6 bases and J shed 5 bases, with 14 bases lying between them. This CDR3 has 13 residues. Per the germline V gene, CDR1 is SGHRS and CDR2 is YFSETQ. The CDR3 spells CASTEGRGETQYF. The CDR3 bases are TGCGCCAGCACAGAGGGTCGAGGGGAGACCCAGTACTTC.